The T cell receptor beta chain described here comes from a study of cytomegalovirus exposure and HLA in healthy donors. Broader study findings: TCR beta V- and J-gene trimming, according to a later analysis, was linked to a missense DCLRE1C variant. Altogether, about 160 TCR beta chains were recorded as cytomegalovirus-associated. Per published accounts, TCR beta sequences correctly predicted the HLA-A and HLA-B alleles of most subjects.

The PCR made use of 60 Vbeta and 13 Jbeta primers. In the authors' workflow: The authors later counted about 80 million unique TCR beta chains, approximately 10 million of them shared. The assay was immunoSEQ multiplex PCR, and TCRdb's table has in-frame clones only and misses some. V, J and clone size are taken as reported in that table, and D and trimming were inferred from the DNA itself. The sample gives roughly 150,000 clones, about 78% of which show up once; more than 1.3% is in the top ten. On this clone itself: The antigen remains undetermined.

The specimen was PBMCs. The receptor's source is a male donor in good health and CMV-seronegative.

The CDR3 here is CASSLDPPGGQGTQYF. The CDR3 DNA reads as TGTGCCAGCAGCTTAGATCCTCCGGGGGGGCAAGGAACCCAGTACTTC. V is TRBV11-2 and J is TRBJ2-5, with TRBD2 identical over 8 bases. Looked up from germline, CDR1 is SGHAT and CDR2 is FQNNGV. The CDR3 consists of 16 residues. J was trimmed by 8 bases and V by 0 bases; bases with no gene match: 11.